This entry lists 13 T cell receptor beta chains sequenced from one sample in a study of identical twins (TCRdb year 2016). The method was 5' RACE. The instrument was an Illumina HiSeq 2000. The public reads were reanalyzed by TCRdb: fastp trimming at Q25, MiXCR alignment, in-frame beta chains only. CDR3 protein duplicates are merged, each entry listing the most common genes and DNA. This sample gives some 1,600,000 distinct CDR3 sequences in total; less than 35% of them show up just once. Over 0.25% of the sample is taken by the ten largest. Sequencing used cord blood. Receptors originate from a newborn girl in good health.

This clonotype was recorded many times. The chain carries TRBV7-9 and TRBJ2-3; D is perhaps TRBD1 (6 bases). The V end lost 6 bases, the J end lost 4 bases, and 11 bases lay between the germline ends. The CDR3 covers 13 residues. Germline CDR1 and CDR2: SEHNR and FQNEAQ (reference sequence). This CDR3 reads CASSSTGPDTQYF. CDR3 nucleotide sequence: TGTGCCAGCAGTTCCACAGGGCCAGATACGCAGTATTTT.

This clonotype was observed a few times. The rearrangement links TRBV27 to TRBJ2-3; perhaps TRBD1 as D (6 bases). V lost 3 bases to trimming and J lost 0 bases, with 10 bases between them. Germline-derived CDR1 and CDR2 are MNHEY and SMNVEV (reference sequence). The CDR3 consists of 15 residues. The CDR3 loop reads CASSFEDSSTDTQYF. The CDR3 bases are TGTGCCAGCAGTTTTGAGGACAGCAGCACAGATACGCAGTATTTT.

Details on this clonotype: It may be a read error: a sequence one base away is much more abundant. This chain connects TRBV12-3 or TRBV12-4 to TRBJ1-4; 7 bases are a match to TRBD1. The CDR3 sequence is 14 residues long. The V segment lost 4 bases and the J segment 6 bases; nucleotides outside the gene matches: 5. CDR3 amino acids: CASSSTGWDEKLFF. In DNA, the CDR3 is TGTGCCAGCAGTTCGACAGGGTGGGATGAAAAACTGTTTTTT.

This clonotype came up a few times. The chain uses TRBV24-1 and TRBJ2-5; 9 positions match TRBD1. The germline CDR1 and CDR2 sequences are KGHDR and SFDVKD. This CDR3 is built from 13 residues. V lost 9 bases, J lost 3 bases, and 4 bases stayed unmatched. CDR3 in amino acids: CATSGTGKETQYF. The CDR3 nucleotides read TGTGCCACCTCCGGGACAGGGAAAGAGACCCAGTACTTC.

This clonotype has only a few counts. This rearrangement joins TRBV7-8 to TRBJ1-2; D gene ambiguous. The CDR3 loop spans 16 amino acids. Trimming cost V 3 bases and J 6 bases, with 20 bases left between them. Germline CDR1 is SGHVS and CDR2 is FQNEAQ. Here the CDR3 DNA reads TGTGCCAGCAGCTTTTTCGGAGGGCCTGCACCCGATGGCTACACCTTC. This codes for CASSFFGGPAPDGYTF.

This clonotype occurred a few times. The gene calls are TRBV20-1 and TRBJ2-7; D is undetermined. The CDR3 totals 13 residues. V lost 6 bases and J lost 0, with 12 bases in between. Germline lookup yields CDR1 DFQATT and CDR2 SNEGSKA (reference sequence). The CDR3 coding sequence is TGCAGTGCCCCGACTGATAGCTCCTACGAGCAGTACTTC. It yields the protein CSAPTDSSYEQYF.

This clonotype was detected ten times or more. V gene TRBV29-1 combines with J gene TRBJ2-6; D is unclear. The germline CDR1 and CDR2 sequences are SQVTM and ANQGSEA. Trimming took off 5 bases at V and 4 bases at J, with 3 bases between the two ends. The CDR3 contains 11 residues. This CDR3 is CSVLGANVLTF. The DNA of the CDR3 is TGCAGCGTTCTGGGGGCCAACGTCCTGACTTTC.

Concerning this clonotype: A much larger clone differs from this one at a single base, so this may be a read error. The CDR3 sequence: CASSSHRDRKLDTQYF. CDR3 in DNA: TGTGCCAGCAGTTCGCACCGGGACAGGAAATTGGATACGCAGTATTTT. The chain joins TRBV12-3 or TRBV12-4 to TRBJ2-3, with 8 bases identical to TRBD1. The CDR3 has 16 amino acids. J gave up 6 bases and V 4 bases, and 12 bases lay outside the gene matches.

The chain couples TRBV5-1 to TRBJ2-2; D uncertain. Trimming took 4 bases from V and 1 from J, leaving 14 bases between them. The germline gives CDR1 SGHRS, CDR2 YFSETQ. The CDR3 length is 16 residues. The CDR3 DNA sequence: TGCGCCAGCAGCGGCAGTGGCCTACTGAACACCGGGGAGCTGTTTTTT. Protein: CASSGSGLLNTGELFF.

A single count supports this clonotype. The chain combines TRBV10-3 with TRBJ1-2, with D hard to call. This CDR3 contains 12 residues. The V end lost 4 bases, the J end lost 6 bases, and 9 bases lay between the germline ends. The germline gives CDR1 ENHRY, CDR2 SYGVKD. This chain's CDR3 is CAISGEGHGYTF. The CDR3 nucleotides read TGTGCCATCAGTGGGGAGGGCCATGGCTACACCTTC.

In its sample, this clonotype was seen once. This chain connects TRBV4-1 to TRBJ1-2; 7 bases match TRBD1. The V gene end was trimmed by 3 bases and the J gene end by 4 bases; junction bases not matched to a gene: 5. Germline V CDR1 and CDR2: MGHRA, YSYEKL. This CDR3 comprises 14 residues. Written as DNA, the CDR3 is TGCGCCAGCAGCCAGGGGGACAGAATCTATGGCTACACCTTC. Amino acids: CASSQGDRIYGYTF.

This clonotype came up a few times. The rearrangement uses TRBV5-6 and TRBJ2-7, with D possibly TRBD2 on 6 matching bases. V lost 0 bases and J 3 bases, leaving 13 bases between the germline ends. The germline CDR1 and CDR2 sequences are SGHDT and YYEEEE. There are 15 residues in the CDR3. CDR3 coding DNA: TGTGCCAGCAGCTTGGGGGAGGTCCCCGACTACGAGCAGTACTTC. Protein product: CASSLGEVPDYEQYF.

A note on this clonotype: Germline is not matched at one junction end, which may reflect a read error. The rearrangement links TRBV7-2 to TRBJ2-1; D might be TRBD2 (5 bases). CDR3 size: 18 residues. Germline lookup yields CDR1 SGHTA and CDR2 FQGNSA. In nucleotides, the CDR3 is TGTGTCAGCAGCGTAGCCCTATCAGCGGCTATCTCCTACAATGAGCAGTTCTTC. Residues: CVSSVALSAAISYNEQFF.